This record covers a single TCR beta chain. Its cognate antigen is unknown. The sample is drawn from a study of cytomegalovirus exposure and HLA in healthy donors. There are 14 residues in the CDR3. After removal of 5 bases from V and 6 bases from J, the junction contained 10 bases not matched to a gene. Germline V gene lookup returns CDR1 MDHEN and CDR2 SYDVKM. The PCR had 60 Vbeta and 13 Jbeta primers. The repertoire was sequenced with immunoSEQ multiplex PCR; TCRdb's copy has only in-frame clones and lacks some. The table shows 74,000 or so clones, with about 80% occurring only once. Study outcomes and limitations: A later analysis showed that HLA-associated TCR beta chains had undergone more clonal expansion than equally common others. The authors excluded some V segments, including TRBV6-2 and TRBV6-3, as indistinguishable.

Sequencing was carried out using PBMCs. This rearrangement joins TRBV28 to TRBJ2-7; 7 bases line up with TRBD1. The sequence derives from a woman in her thirties or forties in good health and CMV-seronegative. CDR3 amino acids: CASSPDRALGEQYF. The CDR3 bases are TGTGCCAGCAGTCCCGACAGGGCCCTCGGCGAGCAGTACTTC.